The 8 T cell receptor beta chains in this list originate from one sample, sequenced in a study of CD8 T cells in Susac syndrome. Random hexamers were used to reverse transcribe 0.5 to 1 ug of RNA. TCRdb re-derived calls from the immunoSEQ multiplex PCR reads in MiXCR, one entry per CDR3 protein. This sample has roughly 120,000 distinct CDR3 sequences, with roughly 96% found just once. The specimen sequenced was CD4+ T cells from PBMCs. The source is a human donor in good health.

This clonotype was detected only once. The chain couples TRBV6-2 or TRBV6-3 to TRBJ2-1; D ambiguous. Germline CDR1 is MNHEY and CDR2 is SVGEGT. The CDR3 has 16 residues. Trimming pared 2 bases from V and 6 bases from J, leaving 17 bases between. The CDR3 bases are TGTGCCAGCAGTTACGGGTTGGCTCGCCGCCTCAATGAGCAGTTCTTC. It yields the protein CASSYGLARRLNEQFF.

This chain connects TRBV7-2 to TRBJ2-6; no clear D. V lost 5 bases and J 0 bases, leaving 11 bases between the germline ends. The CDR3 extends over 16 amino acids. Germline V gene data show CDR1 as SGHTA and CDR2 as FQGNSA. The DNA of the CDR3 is TGTGCCAGCAGCCGATACAGCAGCTCTGGGGCCAACGTCCTGACTTTC. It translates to CASSRYSSSGANVLTF. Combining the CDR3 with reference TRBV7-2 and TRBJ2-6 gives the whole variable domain GAGVSQSPSNKVTEKGKDVELRCDPISGHTALYWYRQSLGQGLEFLIYFQGNSAPDKSGLPSDRFSAERTGGSVSTLTIQRTQQEDSAVYLCASSRYSSSGANVLTFGAGSRLTVL.

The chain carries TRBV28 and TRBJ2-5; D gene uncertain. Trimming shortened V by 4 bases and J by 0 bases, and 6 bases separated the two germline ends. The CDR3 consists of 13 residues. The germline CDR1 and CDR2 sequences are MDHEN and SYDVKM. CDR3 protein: CASSSINQETQYF. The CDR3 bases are TGTGCCAGCAGTTCCATTAACCAAGAGACCCAGTACTTC.

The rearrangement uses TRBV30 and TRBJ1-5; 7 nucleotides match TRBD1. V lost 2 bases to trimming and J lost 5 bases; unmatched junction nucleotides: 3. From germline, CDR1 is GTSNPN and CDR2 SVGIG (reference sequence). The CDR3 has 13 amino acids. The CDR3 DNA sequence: TGTGCCTGGAGTCACGGACAGGATCAGCCCCAGCATTTT. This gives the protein CAWSHGQDQPQHF.

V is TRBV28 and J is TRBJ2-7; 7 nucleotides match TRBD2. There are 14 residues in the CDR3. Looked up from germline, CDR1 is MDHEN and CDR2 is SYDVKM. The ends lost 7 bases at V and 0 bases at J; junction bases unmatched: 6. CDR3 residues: CASTTLAGSYEQYF. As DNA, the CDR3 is TGTGCCAGCACCACCTTAGCGGGCTCCTACGAGCAGTACTTC.

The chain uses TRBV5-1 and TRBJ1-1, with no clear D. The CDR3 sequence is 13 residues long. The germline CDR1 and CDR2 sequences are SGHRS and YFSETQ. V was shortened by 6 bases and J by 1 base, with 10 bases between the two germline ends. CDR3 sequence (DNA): TGCGCCAGCAAGATCCGTACGAACACTGAAGCTTTCTTT. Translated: CASKIRTNTEAFF. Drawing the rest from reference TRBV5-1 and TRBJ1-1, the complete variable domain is KAGVTQTPRYLIKTRGQQVTLSCSPISGHRSVSWYQQTPGQGLQFLFEYFSETQRNKGNFPGRFSGRQFSNSRSEMNVSTLELGDSALYLCASKIRTNTEAFFGQGTRLTVV.

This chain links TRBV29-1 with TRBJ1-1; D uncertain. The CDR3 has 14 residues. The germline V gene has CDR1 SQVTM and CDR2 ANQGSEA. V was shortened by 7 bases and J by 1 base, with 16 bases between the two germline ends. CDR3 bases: TGCAGCGCCAACGTTCCCATGAAGAACACTGAAGCTTTCTTT. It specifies CSANVPMKNTEAFF.

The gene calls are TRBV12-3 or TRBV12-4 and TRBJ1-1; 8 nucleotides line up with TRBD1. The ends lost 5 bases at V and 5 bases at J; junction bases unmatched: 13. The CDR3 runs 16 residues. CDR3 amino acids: CASSPGMGRGRTEAFF. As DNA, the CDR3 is TGTGCCAGCAGTCCCGGGATGGGCAGGGGGCGGACTGAAGCTTTCTTT.